The present entry profiles one T cell receptor beta chain with its context. No antigen is known for it. The record has no base qualities; no much larger clone is one base away. The immunoSEQ Assay, a bias-controlled multiplex PCR, was used to amplify TCRbeta CDR3 regions from genomic DNA. On the authors' methods: The number of nucleated cells in each sample was estimated by amplification of reference gene primers within the assay. To quantify the absolute abundance of each unique TCRbeta CDR3 rearrangement, sequence reads were collapsed and filtered. Productive Simpson clonality was computed per sample as the square root of Simpson's diversity index over productive rearrangements. This is the immuneACCESS table as TCRdb keeps it, with only in-frame sequences that have V and J called. A part of the clones is gone; compared with another copy, unresolved V genes explain less than half, and the rest is unexplained. V, J and clone size are taken as reported in that table, and D and trimming were inferred from the DNA itself. The sample records tens of thousands of clones, 70% to 90% of which are singletons. About 10% of the sample belongs to the ten largest clones.

The source of the sample is a study of blood T cell repertoires in COVID-19 (TCRdb year 2020). With regard to the full study: Collaborator samples came from the United States, Italy and Spain and covered acute and convalescent phases of COVID-19. The material from the prospective study consisted of cDNA or gDNA derived from T cells, B-cell-depleted T cells, or PBMCs. The dataset comprised deeply sampled blood TCRbeta repertoires from subjects exposed to, actively infected with, or recovered from COVID-19. A freely available public database, intended as a resource for researchers studying the immune response to SARS-CoV-2, is where the repertoires were released. The samples were drawn from two sources: the first 160 participants of the ongoing ImmuneRACE study, and 1,000 to 1,500 subjects contributed by 6 global collaborators. Sample metadata almost always included a de-identified subject ID, COVID-19 status, age in years and sex. Where HLA class I and class II types were available, the types were taken from metadata supplied by the sample provider, not from assay-based typing.

Each collaborating institution followed its own protocols to collect whole blood in K2EDTA tubes. For TCRbeta analysis, collaborators shipped samples as frozen whole blood, isolated PBMCs, or DNA extracted from either of those sample types. Findings and caveats that apply to the study as a whole: The amount of clinical and demographic metadata varied by source and participant and was provided uncurated.

Material: peripheral blood. This sequence originates from a man in his sixties with active COVID-19.

The CDR3 reads as follows: CASTNIGEVYEQYF. The DNA sequence is given as TGTGCCAGCACCAACATCGGAGAAGTGTACGAGCAGTACTTC. The receptor chain draws on TRBV5-4 and TRBJ2-7, with the identity of the D gene unclear. Measured from the cysteine to the phenylalanine, the CDR3 is 14 residues long. Only the CDR3 portion is preserved as DNA: 42 bases, with reading frame beginning at the first base. The trim is 6 bases for V and 4 bases for J, with a gap of 17 bases between the germline ends. Based on the germline V gene (reference sequence), the CDR1 and CDR2 sequences are SGHNT and YYREEE.